This TCR beta chain was identified during a study of identical twins. Study-wide results and limits: When twins shared out-of-frame alpha sequences, those sequences had excess low generation probability. Cord blood beta clonotypes present at high abundance carried fewer insertions; no such pattern appeared in memory repertoires. With beta out-of-frame sequences, excess sharing by twins was weaker.

This clonotype was counted a few times. Its antigen is currently unknown. Trimming shortened V by 2 bases and J by 2 bases, and 7 bases separated the two germline ends. CDR1 is MGHDK, CDR2 SYGVNS, per germline. This CDR3 is 15 amino acids long. One entry per CDR3 protein, called by TCRdb with MiXCR from the 5' RACE reads. The sample shows about 260,000 distinct CDR3 sequences, 7% of them seen only once. This sample was shared with a second study, whose subject was yellow fever vaccine responses in identical twins.

The chain couples TRBV25-1 to TRBJ2-6; D is unclear. Material for sequencing was memory (CD45RO+) T cells sorted from blood. The clonotype was recovered from a young woman in good health. Written as DNA, the CDR3 is TGTGCCAGCAGTGAAAACCCACCTGGGGCCAACGTCCTGACTTTC. Translation gives CASSENPPGANVLTF.